This T cell receptor beta chain was found in a study of blood T cell repertoires in COVID-19. The wider study: Collection of acute and convalescent COVID-19 samples took place in the United States, Italy and Spain. T cells, B-cell-depleted T cells, or PBMCs provided the cDNA or gDNA that served as material.

CDR1 MNHEY and CDR2 SVGAGI come from the germline V gene. Trimming left V 7 bases short and J 5 bases short, with 13 bases between. This CDR3 contains 13 residues. Source study methods: Amplified reference gene primers provided the basis for estimating nucleated cell counts. TCRdb's table, derived via immunoSEQ multiplex PCR, lists solely in-frame clones and lacks some. V and J calls plus clone size are reproduced from that table; the DNA served to infer D and trimming. The data contain approximately 230,000 clones, about 86% of them seen just once; the ten biggest clones take up 4.5% to 7%. This receptor was obtained from a man at least 80 years old with acute or convalescent COVID-19. The chain carries TRBV6-5 and TRBJ2-3, with D hard to call. Sequenced sample: peripheral blood. The CDR3, as DNA: TGTGCCAGCATGAGGTTTTACGTAGATACGCAGTATTTT. This sequence encodes CASMRFYVDTQYF.